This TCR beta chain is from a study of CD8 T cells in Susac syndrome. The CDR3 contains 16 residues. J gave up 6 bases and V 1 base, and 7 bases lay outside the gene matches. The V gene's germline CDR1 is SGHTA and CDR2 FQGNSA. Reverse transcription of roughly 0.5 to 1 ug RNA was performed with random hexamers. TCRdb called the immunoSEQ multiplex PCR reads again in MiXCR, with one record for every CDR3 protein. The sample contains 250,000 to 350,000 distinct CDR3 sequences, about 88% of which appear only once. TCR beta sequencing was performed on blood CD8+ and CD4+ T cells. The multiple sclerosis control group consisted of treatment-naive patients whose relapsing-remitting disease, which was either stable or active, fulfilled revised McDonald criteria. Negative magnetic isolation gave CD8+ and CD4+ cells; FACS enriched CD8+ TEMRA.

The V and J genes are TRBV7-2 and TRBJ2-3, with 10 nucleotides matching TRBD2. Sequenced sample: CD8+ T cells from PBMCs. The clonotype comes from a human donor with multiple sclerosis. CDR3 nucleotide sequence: TGTGCCAGCAGCTTAGTACTAGCGGGAATCGGGGATACGCAGTATTTT. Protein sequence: CASSLVLAGIGDTQYF. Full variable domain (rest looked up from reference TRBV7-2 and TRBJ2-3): GAGVSQSPSNKVTEKGKDVELRCDPISGHTALYWYRQSLGQGLEFLIYFQGNSAPDKSGLPSDRFSAERTGGSVSTLTIQRTQQEDSAVYLCASSLVLAGIGDTQYFGPGTRLTVL.